This entry lists 28 T cell receptor beta chains sequenced from one sample in a study of T cells after posttransplantation cyclophosphamide (dated by TCRdb to the mid-2010s). Receptor amplification or capture employed the immunoSEQ multiplex PCR assay. Imported from immuneACCESS, the table was reduced by TCRdb to in-frame sequences with V and J called. These copies leave out some clones; in studies compared against another copy, an unresolved V gene accounts for under half, and the cause of the remainder is not known. The sample yields about 21,000 clones; about 98% were counted once. The ten largest clones represent about 0.13% of the sample. The sequenced sample consisted of naive CD8+ T cells sorted from PBMCs. These receptors all stem from a man between 35 and 55 years old in good health, CMV-negative, and a related stem cell transplant donor.

This chain links TRBV9 with TRBJ2-1; 14 nucleotides agree with TRBD2. V shed 4 bases, J shed 6 bases, and the junction held 6 bases outside the gene matches. The CDR3 has 16 residues. Germline V CDR1 and CDR2: SGDLS, YYNGEE. In nucleotides, the CDR3 is TGTGCCAGCAGCCCCATGGGACTAGCGGGGGTCAATGAGCAGTTCTTC. Protein product: CASSPMGLAGVNEQFF.

This rearrangement joins TRBV4-1 to TRBJ2-3, with TRBD2 matching 11 bases. This CDR3 is 16 amino acids long. V dropped 2 bases and J dropped 5; count of bases not matched to a gene: 6. Germline V gene data show CDR1 as MGHRA and CDR2 as YSYEKL. CDR3 DNA: TGCGCCAGCAGCCAAACTAGCGGGGGCACCGGAGATACGCAGTATTTT. This gives the protein CASSQTSGGTGDTQYF.

This clone was detected only once. The V and J genes are TRBV18 and TRBJ2-7; 10 positions agree with TRBD1. The germline CDR1 and CDR2 sequences are KGHSH and LQKENI. The CDR3 has 14 residues. V lost 5 bases, J lost 5 bases, and 6 bases stayed unmatched. The chain's CDR3 is CASSTTGGADEQYF. The CDR3 DNA sequence: TGTGCCAGCTCAACGACAGGGGGCGCAGACGAGCAGTACTTC. The variable domain in full, completed from reference TRBV18 and TRBJ2-7, reads NAGVMQNPRHLVRRRGQEARLRCSPMKGHSHVYWYRQLPEEGLKFMVYLQKENIIDESGMPKERFSAEFPKEGPSILRIQQVVRGDSAAYFCASSTTGGADEQYFGPGTRLTVT.

Here the CDR3 reads CSVGENTEAFF. CDR3 nucleotide sequence: TGCAGCGTCGGGGAGAACACTGAAGCTTTCTTT. The rearrangement links TRBV29-1 to TRBJ1-1; D is uncertain. CDR3 length: 11 amino acids. With 6 bases removed from V and 1 base from J, the gap between germline ends came to 6 bases. Germline V lookup: CDR1 SQVTM, CDR2 ANQGSEA.

The CDR3 protein is CASSQEGGAYGYTF. In DNA form, the CDR3 reads TGTGCCAGCAGCCAAGAGGGAGGGGCGTATGGCTACACCTTC. The chain links TRBV4-2 to TRBJ1-2; a possible D gene is TRBD1 (5 bases). Per the germline V gene, CDR1 is LGHNA and CDR2 is YNFKEQ. Deletions cut 0 bases from V and 5 bases from J, with 10 bases between. The CDR3 has 14 amino acids.

The V and J genes are TRBV7-9 and TRBJ2-6; D perhaps matches TRBD1 (7 bases). V dropped 3 bases and J dropped 4 bases, with 22 bases sitting between them. Per germline, CDR1 SEHNR and CDR2 FQNEAQ (reference sequence). The CDR3 contains 19 residues. The CDR3 DNA reads TGTGCCAGCAGCTTTTTGGTAGAACAGGGGAGGTCCGGGGCCAACGTCCTGACTTTC. Its protein is CASSFLVEQGRSGANVLTF.

The chain couples TRBV7-9 to TRBJ2-7; TRBD1 agrees at 10 bases. This CDR3 has 15 amino acids. Losses at the gene ends were 3 bases for V and 3 bases for J; bases not matched to a gene: 5. Germline CDR1 and CDR2: SEHNR and FQNEAQ (reference sequence). CDR3 loop: CASSFPGQGFYEQYF. The DNA of the CDR3 is TGTGCCAGCAGCTTCCCGGGACAGGGGTTCTACGAGCAGTACTTC.

V gene TRBV27 combines with J gene TRBJ1-5, with a weak D call TRBD1 (5 bases). CDR1 is MNHEY and CDR2 is SMNVEV in the germline V gene (reference sequence). CDR3 length equals 14 residues. The germline V and J ends were trimmed by 3 bases and 6 bases, with 12 bases remaining between them. DNA for the CDR3: TGTGCCAGCAGTTTTGGAACCCAGGGTCAGCCCCAGCATTTT. This codes for CASSFGTQGQPQHF.

V is TRBV10-3 and J is TRBJ2-3; TRBD1 aligns across 7 bases. The trim removed 0 bases at V and 1 base at J, leaving 1 base unmatched. The CDR3 length is 15 residues. CDR1 and CDR2 from the germline V gene are ENHRY and SYGVKD. The CDR3 region has the DNA TGTGCCATCAGTGAGTCAGGGGGCGGCACAGATACGCAGTATTTT. This translates into CAISESGGGTDTQYF.

The chain has TRBV2 and TRBJ1-3, with D perhaps TRBD1 (5 bases). Germline-derived CDR1 and CDR2 are SNHLY and FYNNEI. The V end lost 7 bases, the J end lost 3 bases, and 13 bases lay between the germline ends. The CDR3 contains 14 residues. CDR3 region: CASNLGRGGNTIYF. The CDR3 nucleotides are TGTGCCAGCAACCTGGGGCGGGGTGGAAACACCATATATTTT. Based on the CDR3 plus reference TRBV2 and TRBJ1-3, the full variable domain is EPEVTQTPSHQVTQMGQEVILRCVPISNHLYFYWYRQILGQKVEFLVSFYNNEISEKSEIFDDQFSVERPDGSNFTLKIRSTKLEDSAMYFCASNLGRGGNTIYFGEGSWLTVV.

V is TRBV6-5 and J is TRBJ2-1; no reliable D call. The length of the CDR3 is 14 residues. V dropped 2 bases and J dropped 7 bases, with 12 bases sitting between them. Per the germline V gene, CDR1 is MNHEY and CDR2 is SVGAGI. The CDR3 spells CASSYRGARNEQFF. CDR3 DNA sequence: TGTGCCAGCAGTTACCGCGGAGCTCGAAATGAGCAGTTCTTC.

CDR3 residues: CASSPRTGTEAFF. The CDR3 nucleotides read TGTGCCAGCAGCCCGCGGACAGGGACTGAAGCTTTCTTT. This chain links TRBV9 with TRBJ1-1, with TRBD1 matching 8 bases. CDR1 SGDLS and CDR2 YYNGEE come from the germline V gene. The CDR3 totals 13 residues. Unmatched junction bases numbered 4, after V lost 4 bases and J lost 5 bases.

DNA of the CDR3: TGCGCCAGCAGCCAAGTGCTTGGGGGGGGGAACTATGGCTACACCTTC. This gives the protein CASSQVLGGGNYGYTF. The V and J genes are TRBV4-1 and TRBJ1-2; possibly TRBD1 for D (5 bases). The CDR3 is made up of 16 amino acids. Germline V gene lookup returns CDR1 MGHRA and CDR2 YSYEKL. Between the trimmed V and J ends, which lost 1 base and 2 bases, there was a span of 14 bases.

The rearrangement uses TRBV27 and TRBJ1-1; perhaps TRBD1 as D (5 bases). The V gene lost 4 bases and the J gene lost 0 bases, with 9 bases spanning the gap. The germline V gene has CDR1 MNHEY and CDR2 SMNVEV (reference sequence). This CDR3 spans 14 amino acids. In DNA, the CDR3 is TGTGCCAGCAGTTACCAGGACATGAACACTGAAGCTTTCTTT. It is translated as CASSYQDMNTEAFF.

The sample holds a few counts of this clone. The chain has TRBV27 and TRBJ1-1; 7 bases agree with TRBD1. CDR1 and CDR2 (germline): MNHEY, SMNVEV (reference sequence). The V segment lost 5 bases and the J segment 4 bases; nucleotides outside the gene matches: 10. This CDR3 has 15 residues. CDR3 in amino acids: CASSSRQGAVTEAFF. The CDR3 nucleotides are TGTGCCAGCAGTAGCCGACAGGGAGCGGTCACTGAAGCTTTCTTT.

The genes are TRBV7-9 and TRBJ1-5; 10 nucleotides align to TRBD1. Germline-derived CDR1 and CDR2 are SEHNR and FQNEAQ (reference sequence). J gave up 5 bases and V 3 bases, and 7 bases lay outside the gene matches. The length of the CDR3 is 16 residues. This CDR3 reads CASSFGTGDSDQPQHF. CDR3 in DNA: TGTGCCAGCAGCTTTGGGACAGGGGACTCTGATCAGCCCCAGCATTTT.

This clone was counted a single time. The CDR3 region has the DNA TGTGCCAGCAGCTTATGGGGCGGGAGGGTAGTCGGGGATGAGCAGTTCTTC. Encoded protein: CASSLWGGRVVGDEQFF. V usage is TRBV7-2 and J usage is TRBJ2-1; 9 positions match TRBD2. Germline values: CDR1 SGHTA, CDR2 FQGNSA. The CDR3 sequence is 17 residues long. V shed 2 bases, J shed 8 bases, and the junction held 13 bases outside the gene matches.

The sample holds one count of this clone. The chain employs TRBV5-1 and TRBJ1-1; D may be TRBD1 (5 bases). The germline V gene encodes CDR1 SGHRS and CDR2 YFSETQ. V gave up 4 bases and J gave up 3 bases, with 13 bases separating them. The CDR3 is 14 residues long. The DNA for the CDR3 is TGCGCCAGCAGCGCCCCGGGAGGGGACACTGAAGCTTTCTTT. Translating it yields CASSAPGGDTEAFF.

This clone occurred once. V gene TRBV20-1 combines with J gene TRBJ2-3; the match to TRBD2 covers 8 bases. V was pared by 7 bases and J by 8 bases, with 2 bases of the junction left unmatched. There are 10 residues in the CDR3. Germline values: CDR1 DFQATT, CDR2 SNEGSKA (reference sequence). CDR3 amino acids: CSGAGGTQYF. The CDR3 bases are TGCAGTGGTGCGGGAGGTACGCAGTATTTT.

The J gene is TRBJ1-5, the V gene TRBV2, with TRBD1 as a possible D gene (5 bases). This CDR3 spans 15 amino acids. Germline V lookup: CDR1 SNHLY, CDR2 FYNNEI. Trimming stripped 0 bases from V and 7 bases from J, with 13 bases between. CDR3: CASSEALGGYQPQHF. CDR3 DNA: TGTGCCAGCAGTGAAGCGCTCGGGGGATACCAGCCCCAGCATTTT.

The chain is built from TRBV7-9 and TRBJ2-7; TRBD2 matches at 8 bases. The J segment lost 5 bases and the V segment lost 4 bases, leaving 10 bases of the junction unmatched. Germline loops: CDR1 SEHNR, CDR2 FQNEAQ (reference sequence). The CDR3 contains 15 residues. For the CDR3, the DNA is TGTGCCAGCAGCTCGACTAGCGAGAACTGGAACGAGCAGTACTTC. Its protein is CASSSTSENWNEQYF. The whole variable domain, remainder taken from reference TRBV7-9 and TRBJ2-7, is DTGVSQNPRHKITKRGQNVTFRCDPISEHNRLYWYRQTLGQGPEFLTYFQNEAQLEKSRLLSDRFSAERPKGSFSTLEIQRTEQGDSAMYLCASSSTSENWNEQYFGPGTRLTVT.

On this clone: Additional DNA sequences in this sample encode the identical CDR3. The V call is TRBV6-5, the J call TRBJ2-5, with a tentative D call TRBD1 (5 bases). The CDR3 is made up of 13 amino acids. Trimming left V 5 bases short and J 0 bases short, with 7 bases between. Germline CDR1 and CDR2: MNHEY and SVGAGI. The CDR3 loop is CASSQGYQETQYF. The CDR3 DNA reads as TGTGCCAGCAGTCAGGGTTACCAAGAGACCCAGTACTTC.

The chain is built from TRBV28 and TRBJ2-7; 8 positions match TRBD1. The germline CDR1 and CDR2 sequences are MDHEN and SYDVKM. The CDR3 consists of 14 residues. V was clipped by 5 bases and J by 3 bases; unmatched bases: 6. For the CDR3, the DNA is TGTGCCAGCAGTCAGACCGGGACAGGCTACGAGCAGTACTTC. Protein sequence: CASSQTGTGYEQYF.

The CDR3, as DNA: TGTGCCAGCAACACCAAGGGGGGCACAGATACGCAGTATTTT. It specifies CASNTKGGTDTQYF. The V gene is TRBV9, the J gene TRBJ2-3; a weak D match, TRBD1 (6 bases). This CDR3 contains 14 residues. Germline assignment: CDR1 SGDLS and CDR2 YYNGEE. V was shortened by 6 bases and J by 1 base, with 12 bases between the two germline ends.

V is TRBV18 and J is TRBJ2-1; 11 bases agree with TRBD2. This CDR3 contains 17 residues. CDR1 and CDR2 (germline): KGHSH, LQKENI. Germline trimming cut 3 bases from V and 7 bases from J; bases unmatched to any gene: 11. The CDR3 loop reads CASSPVSGASGRNEQFF. The CDR3 DNA is TGTGCCAGCTCACCGGTTTCTGGGGCTAGCGGGAGGAATGAGCAGTTCTTC.

This sequence joins TRBV13 and TRBJ2-1; D remains ambiguous. V shed 5 bases and J shed 6 bases, with 14 bases lying between them. Germline CDR1 PRHDT, CDR2 FYEKMQ (reference sequence). This CDR3 comprises 14 residues. The CDR3 loop reads CASSPVSLANEQFF. Here the CDR3 DNA reads TGTGCCAGCAGCCCCGTGAGTTTAGCCAATGAGCAGTTCTTC.

The chain has TRBV12-5 and TRBJ2-3; 7 positions match TRBD2. The CDR3 contains 16 residues. Trimming at V came to 5 bases and at J to 6 bases, leaving 14 bases not matched to a gene. CDR1 and CDR2 (germline): LGHNT, FRNRAP. The CDR3 DNA follows: TGTGCTAGTGGTCCCTCCGGGGGAGGGCCCTCGGATACGCAGTATTTT. Protein product: CASGPSGGGPSDTQYF.

The chain has TRBV7-8 and TRBJ2-7; no reliable D call. The germline gives CDR1 SGHVS, CDR2 FQNEAQ. CDR3 size: 15 residues. The germline V and J ends were trimmed by 2 bases and 6 bases, with 17 bases remaining between them. DNA for the CDR3: TGTGCCAGCAGCTTACAAGTTAGCTTTTTACTCGAGCAGTACTTC. This gives the protein CASSLQVSFLLEQYF.